What follows are 15 T cell receptor beta chains derived from one specimen sequenced in a study of metastatic and nonmetastatic thyroid tumors. Treatment of any kind had been given to no patient before thyroid surgery. TCRdb re-analyzed the PCR reads using MiXCR. The sample records about 13,000 clones, around 30% being singletons. Sequenced material: tumor tissue. Receptors were obtained from a female donor with papillary thyroid cancer or a benign thyroid nodule (not recorded which). Some clones in this sample may be carry-over from other donors' samples.

Comment on this clone: One end of the junction is discordant with germline, which a read error may explain. The V and J genes are TRBV6-1 and TRBJ2-4; possibly TRBD2 for D (6 bases). This CDR3 spans 13 amino acids. Germline values: CDR1 MNHNS, CDR2 SASEGT. CDR3 sequence: CAGRGGFDDIQCF. In DNA form, the CDR3 reads TGTGCAGGCAGAGGAGGGTTTGATGACATTCAGTGCTTC.

This rearrangement joins TRBV6-1 to TRBJ2-3; TRBD2 might be the D (6 bases). Looked up from germline, CDR1 is MNHNS and CDR2 is SASEGT. This CDR3 comprises 16 residues. The germline V and J ends were trimmed by 7 bases and 2 bases, with 19 bases remaining between them. The CDR3 spells CASMAGPSDNTDTQYF. CDR3 sequence (DNA): TGTGCCAGCATGGCGGGGCCTAGCGATAACACAGATACGCAGTATTTT.

The chain carries TRBV6-1 and TRBJ2-7; D not resolved. V was pared by 7 bases and J by 3 bases, with 10 bases between. The CDR3 has 12 residues. Looked up from germline, CDR1 is MNHNS and CDR2 is SASEGT. The CDR3 DNA reads TGTGCCAGCACGTTGGATTACTACGAGCAGTACTTC. Its protein is CASTLDYYEQYF.

This clone was counted at least ten times. A much larger clonotype is one base distant, so this may be a read error. The chain employs TRBV5-1 and TRBJ1-1; 7 bases are a match to TRBD1. The CDR3 is made up of 12 amino acids. V lost 6 bases and J lost 8; bases outside the gene matches: 7. Per germline, CDR1 SGHRS and CDR2 YFSETQ. The CDR3 bases are TGCGCCAGCACCTCCGGACAGGACGAAGCTTTCTTT. Its protein product is CASTSGQDEAFF.

This clone was seen a few times. This chain links TRBV2 with TRBJ2-7; 11 bases align to TRBD2. The CDR3 covers 12 residues. From germline, CDR1 is SNHLY and CDR2 FYNNEI. V dropped 9 bases and J dropped 5; count of bases not matched to a gene: 3. In DNA form, the CDR3 reads TGTGCCAGAGCGACTAGCGGGGACGAGCAGTACTTC. Translated: CARATSGDEQYF.

The V gene is TRBV2, the J gene TRBJ1-2; no reliable D call. Deletions cut 6 bases from V and 4 bases from J, with 12 bases between. The CDR3 is 13 residues long. Per germline, CDR1 SNHLY and CDR2 FYNNEI. CDR3 protein: CASRSRSGYGYTF. In nucleotides, the CDR3 is TGTGCCAGCAGAAGCCGGAGCGGCTATGGCTACACCTTC.

The gene calls are TRBV4-1 and TRBJ1-4; 12 positions agree with TRBD1. With V trimmed by 4 bases and J by 4 bases, 4 bases remained unmatched. The germline gives CDR1 MGHRA, CDR2 YSYEKL. There are 16 residues in the CDR3. Written as DNA, the CDR3 is TGCGCCAGCAGCCGGGACAGGGGGCTTGTTAATGAAAAACTGTTTTTT. Its translation is CASSRDRGLVNEKLFF.

On this clone itself: One end of the junction fails to match germline, which may point to a read error. The rearrangement uses TRBV11-1 and TRBJ2-1; TRBD2 matches at 11 bases. CDR3 length equals 16 residues. Germline V lookup: CDR1 SGHAT, CDR2 FQDESV (reference sequence). CDR3 sequence: CACSFPSGRNNNDQFF. The CDR3 bases are TGTGCCTGCAGCTTTCCTAGCGGGAGGAATAACAATGACCAGTTCTTC.

The chain has TRBV13 and TRBJ1-5; D possibly corresponds to TRBD1 (5 bases). V was clipped by 0 bases and J by 0 bases, with 15 bases between them. This CDR3 has 18 amino acids. The germline CDR1 and CDR2 sequences are PRHDT and FYEKMQ (reference sequence). The CDR3 nucleotides read TGTGCCAGCAGCTTAGGGGCAGGCGGGGGGTATAGCAATCAGCCCCAGCATTTT. This translates into CASSLGAGGGYSNQPQHF.

By share, this clone ranks as medium-sized. V and J are TRBV6-1 and TRBJ1-3, with 7 nucleotides matching TRBD1. CDR3 length: 14 amino acids. Germline V gene sequence: CDR1 MNHNS, CDR2 SASEGT. J was trimmed by 7 bases and V by 3 bases; bases with no gene match: 6. The chain's CDR3 is CASSDLDRANTIYF. The CDR3 region has the DNA TGTGCCAGCAGTGACCTCGACAGGGCGAACACCATATATTTT.

The rearrangement uses TRBV2 and TRBJ1-6, with 8 bases identical to TRBD1. Germline CDR1 and CDR2: SNHLY and FYNNEI. With V trimmed by 6 bases and J by 0 bases, 7 bases remained unmatched. CDR3 size: 17 residues. This CDR3 is CASRDDRGSSYNSPLHF. CDR3 nucleotides: TGTGCCAGCAGGGACGACAGGGGTAGCTCCTATAATTCACCCCTCCACTTT.

By share, this clone ranks as medium-sized. CDR3 in amino acids: CASIFLAGAYNEQFF. The CDR3 region has the DNA TGTGCCAGCATCTTCTTAGCGGGAGCCTACAATGAGCAGTTCTTC. The gene calls are TRBV12-3 or TRBV12-4 and TRBJ2-1; 9 positions agree with TRBD2. The CDR3 length is 15 residues. J lost 2 bases, V lost 7 bases, and 6 bases had no gene match.

Here the CDR3 reads CASSLLDSYEQYF. The CDR3 nucleotides read TGTGCCAGCAGCTTACTAGATTCCTACGAGCAGTACTTC. This chain connects TRBV5-6 to TRBJ2-7; D is possibly TRBD2 (5 bases). In germline, CDR1 is SGHDT, CDR2 YYEEEE. Trimming removed 2 bases from V and 1 base from J, with 7 bases in between. This CDR3 spans 13 amino acids.

This clone was seen ten or more times. This sequence joins TRBV19 and TRBJ1-1; D not resolved. The germline V gene encodes CDR1 LNHDA and CDR2 SQIVND (reference sequence). CDR3 length: 12 residues. V lost 4 bases and J lost 5, with 8 bases in between. The CDR3 loop reads CASSKARTEAFF. CDR3 nucleotide sequence: TGTGCCAGTAGTAAAGCGAGGACTGAAGCTTTCTTT. Variable domain in full (rest from reference TRBV19 and TRBJ1-1): DGGITQSPKYLFRKEGQNVTLSCEQNLNHDAMYWYRQDPGQGLRLIYYSQIVNDFQKGDIAEGYSVSREKKESFPLTVTSAQKNPTAFYLCASSKARTEAFFGQGTRLTVV.

The count of this clone is one. The sample contains more than one DNA sequence encoding this CDR3. The chain joins TRBV7-8 to TRBJ2-2; no reliable D call. In germline, CDR1 is SGHVS, CDR2 FQNEAQ. The CDR3 contains 15 residues. The V end lost 5 bases, the J end lost 4 bases, and 14 bases lay between the germline ends. DNA of the CDR3: TGTGCCAGCAGCCCTCTTCGTGGCGGCACCGGGGAGCTGTTTTTT. It is translated as CASSPLRGGTGELFF.